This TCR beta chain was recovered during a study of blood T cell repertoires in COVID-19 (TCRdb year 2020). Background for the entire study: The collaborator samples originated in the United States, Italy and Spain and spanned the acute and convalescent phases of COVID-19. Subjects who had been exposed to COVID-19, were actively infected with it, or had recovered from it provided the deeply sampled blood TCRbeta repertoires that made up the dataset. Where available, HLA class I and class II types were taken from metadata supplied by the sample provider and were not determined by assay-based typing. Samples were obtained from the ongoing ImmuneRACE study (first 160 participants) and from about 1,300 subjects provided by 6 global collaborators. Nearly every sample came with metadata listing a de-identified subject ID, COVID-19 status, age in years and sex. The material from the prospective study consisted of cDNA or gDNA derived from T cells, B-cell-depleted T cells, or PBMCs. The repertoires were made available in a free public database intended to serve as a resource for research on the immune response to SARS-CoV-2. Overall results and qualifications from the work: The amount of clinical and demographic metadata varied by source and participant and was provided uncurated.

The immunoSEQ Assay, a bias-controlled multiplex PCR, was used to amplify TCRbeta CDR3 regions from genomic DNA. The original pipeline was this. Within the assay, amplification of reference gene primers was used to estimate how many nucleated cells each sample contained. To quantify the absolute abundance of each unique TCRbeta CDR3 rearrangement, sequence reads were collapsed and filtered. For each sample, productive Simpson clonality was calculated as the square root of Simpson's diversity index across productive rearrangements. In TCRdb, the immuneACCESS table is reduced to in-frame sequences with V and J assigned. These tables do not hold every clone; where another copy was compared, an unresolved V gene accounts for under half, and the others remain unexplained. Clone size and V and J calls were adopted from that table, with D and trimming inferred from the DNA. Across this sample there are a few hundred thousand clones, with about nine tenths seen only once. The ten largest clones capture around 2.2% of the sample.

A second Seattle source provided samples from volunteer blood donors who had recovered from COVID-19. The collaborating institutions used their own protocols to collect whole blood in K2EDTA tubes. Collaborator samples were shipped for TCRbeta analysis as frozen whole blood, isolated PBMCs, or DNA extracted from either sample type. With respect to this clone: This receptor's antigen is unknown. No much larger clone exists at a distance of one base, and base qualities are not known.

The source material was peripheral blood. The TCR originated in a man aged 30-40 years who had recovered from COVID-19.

The nucleotides are TGTGCCAGCAGCTTTTATCTAGCGGGGAACACAGATACGCAGTATTTT. Protein translation: CASSFYLAGNTDTQYF. The rearrangement combines TRBV5-4 with TRBJ2-3; 9 bases in the middle match TRBD2. The CDR3 sequence holds 16 residues, the cysteine and phenylalanine included. The kept DNA is CDR3 alone, 48 bases in frame from the first base. Clipping removes 2 bases from V and 2 bases from J, with 6 as the unmatched junction base count. Based on the germline V gene (reference sequence), the CDR1 and CDR2 sequences are SGHNT and YYREEE.